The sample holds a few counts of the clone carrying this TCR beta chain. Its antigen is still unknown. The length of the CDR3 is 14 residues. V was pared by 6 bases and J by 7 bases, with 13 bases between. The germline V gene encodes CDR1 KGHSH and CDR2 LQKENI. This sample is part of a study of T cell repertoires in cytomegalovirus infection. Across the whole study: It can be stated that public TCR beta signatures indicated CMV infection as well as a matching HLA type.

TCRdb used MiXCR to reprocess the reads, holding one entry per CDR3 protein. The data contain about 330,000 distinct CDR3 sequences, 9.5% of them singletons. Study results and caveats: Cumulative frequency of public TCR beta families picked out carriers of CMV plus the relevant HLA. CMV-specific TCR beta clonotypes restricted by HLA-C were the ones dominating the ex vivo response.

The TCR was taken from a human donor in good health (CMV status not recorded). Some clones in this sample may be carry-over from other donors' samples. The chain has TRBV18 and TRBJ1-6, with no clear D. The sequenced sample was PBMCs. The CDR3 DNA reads TGTGCCAGCTCGACGGAAAGAATGAATTCACCCCTCCACTTT. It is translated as CASSTERMNSPLHF.